The 22 T cell receptor beta chains below come from one sample, sequenced in a study of OX40 agonist ivuxolimab in advanced cancers. Sequenced by immunoSEQ multiplex PCR; TCRdb stores in-frame clones only, minus some. The sample records some 49,000 clones, roughly four fifths being singletons. The sample here was CD4+ or CD8+ T cells sorted from blood, taken in a trial of the OX40 agonist ivuxolimab. The receptors derive from an adult with an advanced solid tumor such as melanoma, head and neck, liver or kidney cancer.

The chain recombines TRBV28 with TRBJ1-4, with D hard to call. Germline CDR1 MDHEN, CDR2 SYDVKM. Trimming took off 3 bases at V and 0 bases at J, with 11 bases between the two ends. The CDR3 is 16 amino acids. The CDR3 here is CASSFAVGPTNEKLFF. Here the CDR3 DNA reads TGTGCCAGCAGTTTTGCGGTCGGGCCAACTAATGAAAAACTGTTTTTT.

The chain carries TRBV14 and TRBJ1-2; TRBD1 matches at 7 bases. The J segment lost 4 bases and the V segment lost 2 bases, leaving 10 bases of the junction unmatched. The CDR3 is 16 amino acids. Germline assignment: CDR1 SGHDN and CDR2 FVKESK. The CDR3 spells CASSQLTGTVGYGYTF. CDR3 in DNA: TGTGCCAGCAGCCAACTAACCGGGACAGTAGGCTATGGCTACACCTTC. The entire variable domain, with the rest obtained from reference TRBV14 and TRBJ1-2, is as follows: EAGVTQFPSHSVIEKGQTVTLRCDPISGHDNLYWYRRVMGKEIKFLLHFVKESKQDESGMPNNRFLAERTGGTYSTLKVQPAELEDSGVYFCASSQLTGTVGYGYTFGSGTRLTVV.

This chain connects TRBV4-2 to TRBJ2-5, with a tentative D call TRBD2 (6 bases). Between the trimmed V and J ends, which lost 0 bases and 5 bases, there was a span of 7 bases. The germline V gene has CDR1 LGHNA and CDR2 YNFKEQ. The CDR3 contains 13 residues. The CDR3 DNA is TGTGCCAGCAGCCAAGATCGGGGGGAGACCCAGTACTTC. Protein product: CASSQDRGETQYF.

The V gene is TRBV7-2, the J gene TRBJ2-3; D not resolved. The length of the CDR3 is 15 residues. V lost 1 base to trimming and J lost 1 base, with 9 bases between them. Per germline, CDR1 SGHTA and CDR2 FQGNSA. This CDR3 reads CASSLVARGTDTQYF. The DNA for the CDR3 is TGTGCCAGCAGCTTAGTTGCACGGGGCACAGATACGCAGTATTTT.

This clone has a single count. V gene TRBV11-1 combines with J gene TRBJ2-3, with 7 bases aligning to TRBD2. CDR1 is SGHAT, CDR2 FQDESV, per germline (reference sequence). CDR3 length equals 15 residues. The J segment lost 4 bases and the V segment lost 5 bases, leaving 9 bases of the junction unmatched. The CDR3 DNA reads TGTGCCAGCAGCGGCCGGACTAGTGAGGCAGATACGCAGTATTTT. As protein: CASSGRTSEADTQYF.

J is TRBJ2-1 and V is TRBV28, with D tentatively TRBD2 (7 bases). V dropped 6 bases and J dropped 11 bases, with 23 bases sitting between them. The CDR3 length is 15 residues. The V gene's germline CDR1 is MDHEN and CDR2 SYDVKM. CDR3 DNA sequence: TGTGCCAGCAGCGTAGGAGGGGGGGGATTAGATAAGCAGTTCTTC. This sequence encodes CASSVGGGGLDKQFF.

This clone has only one observation. The rearrangement links TRBV10-3 to TRBJ1-2; TRBD1 agrees at 8 bases. The ends lost 0 bases at V and 4 bases at J; junction bases unmatched: 13. The CDR3 runs 18 residues. Germline CDR1 reads ENHRY; CDR2 reads SYGVKD. In DNA form, the CDR3 reads TGTGCCATCAGTGAGTCGAGCGGGACAGGCTCTCTTGCCTATGGCTACACCTTC. Translated, it gives CAISESSGTGSLAYGYTF.

V gene TRBV28 combines with J gene TRBJ1-1; 8 positions agree with TRBD1. Germline values: CDR1 MDHEN, CDR2 SYDVKM. This CDR3 is 15 amino acids long. V lost 3 bases and J lost 0; bases outside the gene matches: 3. CDR3 sequence: CASSLAGGVNTEAFF. CDR3 DNA sequence: TGTGCCAGCAGTTTGGCAGGGGGCGTGAACACTGAAGCTTTCTTT. Filled out from reference TRBV28 and TRBJ1-1, the complete variable domain reads DVKVTQSSRYLVKRTGEKVFLECVQDMDHENMFWYRQDPGLGLRLIYFSYDVKMKEKGDIPEGYSVSREKKERFSLILESASTNQTSMYLCASSLAGGVNTEAFFGQGTRLTVV.

Here the CDR3 DNA reads TGTGCCAGCAGCTTAGGGGGCGGGGAGAATCACAATGAGCAGTTCTTC. The encoded protein is CASSLGGGENHNEQFF. The chain combines TRBV11-2 with TRBJ2-1; D perhaps matches TRBD2 (6 bases). Between the trimmed V and J ends, which lost 1 base and 5 bases, there was a span of 15 bases. Germline-derived CDR1 and CDR2 are SGHAT and FQNNGV. The CDR3 is 16 amino acids.

The chain links TRBV5-3 to TRBJ1-5, with D hard to call. Being an ORF, TRBV5-3 has a function that is uncertain. This CDR3 contains 15 residues. V gave up 0 bases and J gave up 1 base, with 8 bases separating them. The CDR3 DNA reads TGTGCCAGAAGCTTGGCGGCGCAGAGCAATCAGCCCCAGCATTTT. It specifies CARSLAAQSNQPQHF.

The chain carries TRBV30 and TRBJ1-3; D is unclear. The CDR3 runs to 12 residues. Germline V CDR1 and CDR2: GTSNPN, SVGIG (reference sequence). The V end lost 2 bases, the J end lost 3 bases, and 5 bases lay between the germline ends. This chain's CDR3 is CAWSRSGNTIYF. The CDR3 coding sequence is TGTGCCTGGAGTAGGAGTGGAAACACCATATATTTT. The full variable domain, completed using reference TRBV30 and TRBJ1-3, is SQTIHQWPATLVQPVGSPLSLECTVEGTSNPNLYWYRQAAGRGLQLLFYSVGIGQISSEVPQNLSASRPQDRQFILSSKKLLLSDSGFYLCAWSRSGNTIYFGEGSWLTVV.

This sequence joins TRBV7-3 and TRBJ1-3; D gene uncertain. The CDR3 is made up of 15 amino acids. Trimming removed 0 bases from V and 0 bases from J, with 6 bases in between. Per germline, CDR1 SGHTA and CDR2 FQGTGA. DNA for the CDR3: TGTGCCAGCAGCTTAACAGGGCTCTCTGGAAACACCATATATTTT. This codes for CASSLTGLSGNTIYF.

In DNA form, the CDR3 reads TGTGCCTGGAGTGTACCCCCGCGCACAGATACGCAGTATTTT. This codes for CAWSVPPRTDTQYF. The genes are TRBV30 and TRBJ2-3; no definite D call. V lost 0 bases to trimming and J lost 1 base, with 8 bases between them. The CDR3 spans 14 residues. Germline V gives CDR1 GTSNPN, CDR2 SVGIG (reference sequence).

The rearrangement joins TRBV19 to TRBJ1-1, with D unresolved. The CDR3 has 14 residues. The V gene lost 4 bases and the J gene lost 2 bases, with 11 bases spanning the gap. Germline CDR1 LNHDA, CDR2 SQIVND (reference sequence). The CDR3 spells CASSTTGDNTEAFF. The CDR3 region has the DNA TGTGCCAGTAGTACTACGGGAGATAACACTGAAGCTTTCTTT.

The chain recombines TRBV4-2 with TRBJ2-6; D not certain. The CDR3 is made up of 16 amino acids. The V end was cut by 1 base, the J end by 2 bases, with 9 bases between. CDR1 LGHNA and CDR2 YNFKEQ come from the germline V gene. The CDR3 nucleotides read TGTGCCAGCAGCCAAGTCGGCCTGGCTGGGGCCAACGTCCTGACTTTC. It translates to CASSQVGLAGANVLTF.

V is TRBV10-3 and J is TRBJ2-2; weak D call: TRBD2 (5 bases). This CDR3 contains 16 residues. Germline loops: CDR1 ENHRY, CDR2 SYGVKD. Trimming took off 6 bases at V and 2 bases at J, with 16 bases between the two ends. The CDR3 DNA sequence: TGTGCCATCAGCTCAACTAGTATAATAAACACCGGGGAGCTGTTTTTT. Translation: CAISSTSIINTGELFF.

This clone came up once. This chain links TRBV6-5 with TRBJ2-5; D gene ambiguous. Trimming cost V 9 bases and J 3 bases, with 5 bases left between them. The V gene's germline CDR1 is MNHEY and CDR2 SVGAGI. This CDR3 has 10 residues. The CDR3 coding sequence is TGTGCCAGTAAAAAAGAGACCCAGTACTTC. Translation: CASKKETQYF.

The V gene is TRBV1, the J gene TRBJ2-3; TRBD1 reflects the table's D call only, with no check against the DNA. TRBV1 is annotated as a pseudogene. The CDR3 has 17 residues. The CDR3 nucleotides are TGCACCAGCAGCCACCCCAACCGGGACAGCAACACAGATACGCAGTATTTT. Protein sequence: CTSSHPNRDSNTDTQYF.

V is TRBV7-6 and J is TRBJ2-7; 7 bases map to TRBD1. Per the germline V gene, CDR1 is SGHVS and CDR2 is FNYEAQ. Losses at the gene ends were 4 bases for V and 0 bases for J; bases not matched to a gene: 6. The CDR3 sequence is 15 residues long. CDR3: CASSSQGQSSYEQYF. CDR3 sequence (DNA): TGTGCCAGCAGCTCCCAGGGACAGAGCTCCTACGAGCAGTACTTC.

The chain combines TRBV5-1 with TRBJ2-2, with TRBD1 matching over 7 bases. CDR3 size: 15 residues. Germline CDR1 reads SGHRS; CDR2 reads YFSETQ. The V and J ends lost 3 bases and 6 bases, in that order; junction bases with no gene match: 8. The CDR3 DNA reads TGCGCCAGCAGCTCGAGAACAGGGGAGCCCGGGGAGCTGTTTTTT. This translates into CASSSRTGEPGELFF.

The V gene is TRBV9, the J gene TRBJ2-2; no definite D call. The V gene lost 0 bases and the J gene lost 7 bases, with 10 bases spanning the gap. There are 14 residues in the CDR3. Germline loops: CDR1 SGDLS, CDR2 YYNGEE. CDR3 DNA: TGTGCCAGCAGCGTAGCTTGGACGAACGGGGAGCTGTTTTTT. The encoded protein is CASSVAWTNGELFF.

V gene TRBV11-2 combines with J gene TRBJ1-6; D remains ambiguous. Germline V CDR1 and CDR2: SGHAT, FQNNGV. V lost 4 bases, J lost 8 bases, and 15 bases lay in between. The CDR3 has 15 residues. CDR3 DNA: TGTGCCAGCAGCTCGCCGACACCCATGTATTCACCCCTCCACTTT. It codes for CASSSPTPMYSPLHF. The entire variable domain, with the rest obtained from reference TRBV11-2 and TRBJ1-6, is as follows: EAGVAQSPRYKIIEKRQSVAFWCNPISGHATLYWYQQILGQGPKLLIQFQNNGVVDDSQLPKDRFSAERLKGVDSTLKIQPAKLEDSAVYLCASSSPTPMYSPLHFGNGTRLTVT.